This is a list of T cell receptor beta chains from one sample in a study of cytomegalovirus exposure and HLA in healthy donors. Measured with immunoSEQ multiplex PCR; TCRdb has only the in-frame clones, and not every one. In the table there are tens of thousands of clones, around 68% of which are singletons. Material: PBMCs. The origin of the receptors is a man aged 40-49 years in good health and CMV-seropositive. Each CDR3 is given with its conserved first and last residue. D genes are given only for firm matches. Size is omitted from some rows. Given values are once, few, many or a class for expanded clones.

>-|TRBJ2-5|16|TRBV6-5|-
TGTGCCAGCAGTTACTCTGTGGGGACACTGCAAGAGACCCAGTACTTC
CASSYSVGTLQETQYF
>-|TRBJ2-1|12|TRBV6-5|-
TGTGCCAGCAGACGGACAGACAATGAGCAGTTCTTC
CASRRTDNEQFF
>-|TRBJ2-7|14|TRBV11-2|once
TGTGCCAGCAGCTCTTCGGTACGCGCGGGGGAGCAGTACTTC
CASSSSVRAGEQYF
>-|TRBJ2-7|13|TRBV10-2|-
TGCGCCAGCAAGACAGGCCATGACTACGAGCAGTACTTC
CASKTGHDYEQYF
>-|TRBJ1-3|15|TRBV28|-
TGTGCCAGCAGTGACTACGGGTTCTCTGGAAACACCATATATTTT
CASSDYGFSGNTIYF
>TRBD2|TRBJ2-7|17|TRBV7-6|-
TGTGCCAGCAGCCTTGGACTAGCGGGAGTCAACGTTGACGAGCAGTACTTC
CASSLGLAGVNVDEQYF
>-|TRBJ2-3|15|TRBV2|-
TGTGCCAGCAGTTCTAGGGGGCTAGCGGGCGATACGCAGTATTTT
CASSSRGLAGDTQYF
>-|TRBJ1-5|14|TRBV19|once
TGTGCCAGTAGTTCCGGTCGGAGCAATCAGCCCCAGCATTTT
CASSSGRSNQPQHF
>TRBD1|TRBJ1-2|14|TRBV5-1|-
TGCGCCAGCCGGCCCGGGACAGCCTCATATGGCTACACCTTC
CASRPGTASYGYTF
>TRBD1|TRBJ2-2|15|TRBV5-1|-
TGCGCCAGCAGCTCGGACAGGGGAGGCACCGGGGAGCTGTTTTTT
CASSSDRGGTGELFF
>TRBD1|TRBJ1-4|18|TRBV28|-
TGTGCCAGCAGTTTGAGCGGGACAGGGGTGACTCAAAATGAAAAACTGTTTTTT
CASSLSGTGVTQNEKLFF
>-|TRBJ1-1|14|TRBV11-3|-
TGTGCCAGCAGCTTAGACGGGAGGAACACTGAAGCTTTCTTT
CASSLDGRNTEAFF
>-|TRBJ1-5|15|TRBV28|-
TGTGCCAGCAGTTTTAGGGGAATAGGCAATCAGCCCCAGCATTTT
CASSFRGIGNQPQHF
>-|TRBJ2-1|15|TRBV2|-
TGTGCCAGCAGTGCTTCGCGGGAGAGGGGGAATGAGCAGTTCTTC
CASSASRERGNEQFF
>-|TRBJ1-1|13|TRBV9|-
TGTGCCAGCAGCGCCGAGGCGGGAGCTGAAGCTTTCTTT
CASSAEAGAEAFF
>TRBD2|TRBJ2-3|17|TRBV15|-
TGTGCCACCAGCAGAGAGGCTAGCGGGGATAGCACAGATACGCAGTATTTT
CATSREASGDSTDTQYF
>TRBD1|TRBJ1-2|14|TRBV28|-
TGTGCCAGCAGTACGGGACAGAGAGTTTATGGCTACACCTTC
CASSTGQRVYGYTF
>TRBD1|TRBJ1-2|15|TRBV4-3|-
TGCGCCAGCAGCCCCTCCGGGACAGGGAATTATGGCTACACCTTC
CASSPSGTGNYGYTF
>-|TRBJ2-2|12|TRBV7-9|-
TGTGCCAGCAGCCCAGCGGCCGGGGAGCTGTTTTTT
CASSPAAGELFF
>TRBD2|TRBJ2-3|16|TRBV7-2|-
TGTGCCAGCAGCTTAGGGTCCAGCGGGGGAGCAGATACGCAGTATTTT
CASSLGSSGGADTQYF
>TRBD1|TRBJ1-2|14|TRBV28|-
TGTGCCAGCAGGCTACTCCGGGACAGCCATGGCTACACCTTC
CASRLLRDSHGYTF
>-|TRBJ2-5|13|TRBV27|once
TGTGCCAGCAGTTTAGAGGTCGGGGAGACCCAGTACTTC
CASSLEVGETQYF
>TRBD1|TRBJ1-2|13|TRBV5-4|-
TGTGCCAGCAGCTCCGGGACAGGGGATGGCTACACCTTC
CASSSGTGDGYTF
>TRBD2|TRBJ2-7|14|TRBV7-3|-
TGTGCCAGCAGCTTAAACGCTCCCGGGGGGGAGCAGTACTTC
CASSLNAPGGEQYF
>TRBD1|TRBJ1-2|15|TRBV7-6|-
TGTGCCAGCAGCTTCTCCGGTGACAGGGCGAGTGGCTACACCTTC
CASSFSGDRASGYTF
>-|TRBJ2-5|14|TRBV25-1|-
TGTGCCAGCAGTGAAGTGAGGGACCAAGAGACCCAGTACTTC
CASSEVRDQETQYF
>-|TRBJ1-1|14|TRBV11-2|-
TGTGCCAGCAGCTTAGGGCTGCTGAACACTGAAGCTTTCTTT
CASSLGLLNTEAFF
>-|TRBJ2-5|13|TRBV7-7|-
TGTGCCAGCAGCATTGAAAGGAGGGAGACCCAGTACTTC
CASSIERRETQYF
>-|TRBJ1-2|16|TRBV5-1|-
TGCGCCAGCATCCCGAATCCCGGACTGAGGGTCGATGGCTACACCTTC
CASIPNPGLRVDGYTF
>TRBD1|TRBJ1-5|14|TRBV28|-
TGTGCCAGTTCGACAGGGGGCGGGAATCAGCCCCAGCATTTT
CASSTGGGNQPQHF
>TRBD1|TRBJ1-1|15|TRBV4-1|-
TGCGCCAGCAGCCAAGTGGACAGGATGAACACTGAAGCTTTCTTT
CASSQVDRMNTEAFF
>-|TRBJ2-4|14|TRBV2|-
TGTGCCAGCAGTGAGGGACTAGCCAAAAACATTCAGTACTTC
CASSEGLAKNIQYF
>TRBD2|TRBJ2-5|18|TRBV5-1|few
TGCGCCAGCAGCCCCGGACTAGCGGGGGGCTCGTACCAAGAGACCCAGTACTTC
CASSPGLAGGSYQETQYF
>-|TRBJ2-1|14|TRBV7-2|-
TGTGCCAGCAGCTCTAGAGGCTCCTACAATGAGCAGTTCTTC
CASSSRGSYNEQFF
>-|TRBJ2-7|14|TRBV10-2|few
TGCGCCAGCAGTGTTGGACAGCAACTCTACGAGCAGTACTTC
CASSVGQQLYEQYF
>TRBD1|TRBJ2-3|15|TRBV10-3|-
TGTGCCATCAGTGAACCGACAGGGGACACAGATACGCAGTATTTT
CAISEPTGDTDTQYF